Listed below are T cell receptor beta chains from one sample, sequenced in a study of blood T cell repertoires in COVID-19. Sequenced by immunoSEQ multiplex PCR; TCRdb stores in-frame clones only, minus some. Of under 140,000 clones in the sample, roughly four fifths are singletons; the top ten hold 16%. Sequencing was done on a sample of peripheral blood. The receptor set was obtained from an older woman with acute or convalescent COVID-19. Each CDR3 is given with its conserved first and last residue. The D gene is left open where the match is weak. The size of a clone is reported for some rows only, either as once, few or many, or as a class for expanded clones.

v_call,j_call,d_call,cdr3_length,clone_size,cdr3_nt,cdr3_aa
TRBV18,TRBJ1-2,NA,13,NA,TGTGCCAGCTCACCAAACCGGGAGCGGGGCTACACCTTC,CASSPNRERGYTF
TRBV19,TRBJ1-1,NA,14,NA,TGTGCCAGTAGTACCGACAGCCGGCAAACTGAAGCTTTCTTT,CASSTDSRQTEAFF
TRBV7-6,TRBJ1-2,TRBD1,17,NA,TGTGCCAGCAGCCCGCAAAATAAAAGGGGGCGGAGCTATGGCTACACCTTC,CASSPQNKRGRSYGYTF
TRBV4-1,TRBJ1-4,TRBD1,14,NA,TGCGCCAGCAGCCAAGGGACAGGGGATGAAAAACTGTTTTTT,CASSQGTGDEKLFF
TRBV2,TRBJ2-1,TRBD2,14,NA,TGTGCCAGCAGCGGGACTAGGGGAGGGAATGAGCAGTTCTTC,CASSGTRGGNEQFF
TRBV11-2,TRBJ2-1,TRBD2,16,NA,TGTGCCAGCAGCTTAGATTTTAGCGGGGCCTACAATGAGCAGTTCTTC,CASSLDFSGAYNEQFF
TRBV6-5,TRBJ2-1,TRBD1,13,once,TGTGCCAGCCTGATGACAGGGAACAATGAGCAGTTCTTC,CASLMTGNNEQFF
TRBV5-4,TRBJ2-3,NA,13,NA,TGTGCCACCTACGTGTATGGCACAGATACGCAGTATTTT,CATYVYGTDTQYF
TRBV29-1,TRBJ2-3,NA,13,NA,TGCAGCGTTCTATATAGTGAAACAGATACGCAGTATTTT,CSVLYSETDTQYF
TRBV6-5,TRBJ1-6,TRBD1,14,NA,TGTGCCAGCAGACAGGGGGGGAACAATTCACCCCTCCACTTT,CASRQGGNNSPLHF
TRBV24-1,TRBJ2-7,TRBD1,16,NA,TGTGCCACCAGTGACCTAGCCCCCGGGACAGGTCACGAGCAGTACTTC,CATSDLAPGTGHEQYF
TRBV30,TRBJ1-5,TRBD1,15,NA,TGTGCCTGGAGAACCCACGGACAGGACGGACAGCCCCAGCATTTT,CAWRTHGQDGQPQHF
TRBV19,TRBJ2-6,NA,16,NA,TGTGCCAGTAGTATCTACGTCGCAACGGGGGCCAACGTCCTGACTTTC,CASSIYVATGANVLTF
TRBV19,TRBJ1-6,TRBD1,17,NA,TGTGCCAGTAGTATCCGAACCACCGGACAGGGAAGTTCACCCCTCCACTTT,CASSIRTTGQGSSPLHF
TRBV27,TRBJ1-6,TRBD1,15,NA,TGTGCCAGCAGTTTATCGGGGACAGGGCGGTCACCCCTCCACTTT,CASSLSGTGRSPLHF
TRBV6-5,TRBJ1-6,NA,14,few,TGTGCCAGCAGCAGGACAGAGCCCGGTTCACCCCTCCACTTT,CASSRTEPGSPLHF
TRBV5-1,TRBJ2-3,TRBD1,15,NA,TGCGCCAGCAGCACGGGACAGGGGAGTTCAGATACGCAGTATTTT,CASSTGQGSSDTQYF
TRBV30,TRBJ1-5,TRBD1,15,NA,TGTGCCTGGAGTAAAGGGGACAGTAGCAATCAGCCCCAGCATTTT,CAWSKGDSSNQPQHF
TRBV3-1/TRBV3-2,TRBJ1-1,NA,15,NA,TGTGCCAGCAGCCAACCCGGGACATATAACACTGAAGCTTTCTTT,CASSQPGTYNTEAFF
TRBV7-8,TRBJ2-7,TRBD2,15,once,TGTGCCAGCAGCCCGGGGACTAGCGGGGGCCGGGAGCAGTACTTC,CASSPGTSGGREQYF
TRBV7-9,TRBJ1-2,NA,15,once,TGTGCCAGCAGCTTAGACGTAGGCAGGGTCTATGGCTACACCTTC,CASSLDVGRVYGYTF